This T cell receptor beta chain was sequenced during a study of blood T cell repertoires in COVID-19 (dated by TCRdb to the early 2020s). With regard to the full study: Samples from collaborators originated in the United States, Italy and Spain and spanned both the acute and convalescent phases of COVID-19. The sample metadata nearly always contained a de-identified subject ID, COVID-19 status, age in years and sex. Samples came from the ongoing ImmuneRACE study (first 160 participants) plus 1,254 subjects from 6 global collaborators. Subjects who had been exposed to COVID-19, were actively infected with it, or had recovered from it provided the deeply sampled blood TCRbeta repertoires that made up the dataset. The repertoires were released in a freely available public database meant as a resource for research on the immune response to SARS-CoV-2. The material from the prospective study consisted of cDNA or gDNA derived from T cells, B-cell-depleted T cells, or PBMCs. Where HLA class I and class II types were available, the types were taken from metadata supplied by the sample provider, not from assay-based typing.

The collaborating institutions used their own protocols to collect whole blood in K2EDTA tubes. Collaborator samples were shipped for TCRbeta analysis as frozen whole blood, isolated PBMCs, or DNA extracted from either sample type. Via the germline V gene, CDR1 is ENHRY and CDR2 SYGVKD. Trimming takes 6 bases off V and 0 bases off J; junction bases not matched to a gene: 8. Inclusive of the bounding cysteine and phenylalanine, the CDR3 is 17 residues long. The entry retains the CDR3 DNA only, 51 bases that are in frame from base 1. As to this clone: It has no known antigen specificity. No per-base quality is available; no much larger clone lies one base away.

General conclusions and limits of the study: How much clinical and demographic metadata was included differed by source and by participant, and the metadata was provided uncurated.

TCRbeta CDR3 regions were amplified from genomic DNA by means of the immunoSEQ Assay, a bias-controlled multiplex PCR. In the paper's pipeline: The number of nucleated cells in each sample was estimated by amplification of reference gene primers within the assay. To quantify the absolute abundance of each unique TCRbeta CDR3 rearrangement, sequence reads were collapsed and filtered. For each sample, productive Simpson clonality was calculated as the square root of Simpson's diversity index across productive rearrangements. TCRdb carries this immuneACCESS record with in-frame sequences only. Its versions omit some clonotypes, under half of them owing to an unresolved V gene in the studies checked, with the rest unexplained. The V and J calls and clone size are taken from that table; D and trimming were inferred from the DNA. The sample records fewer than 350,000 clones, 81% of which are singletons. Of the sample, around 3.2% falls within the top ten clones.

Sample: peripheral blood. The chain couples TRBV10-3 to TRBJ2-5, with 12 bases aligning to TRBD1. The receptor was derived from a woman aged 60-75 years with active or convalescent COVID-19. The DNA reads TGTGCCATCAGAGGGACAGGGGGCCGCTGGGACCAAGAGACCCAGTACTTC. Translated, it gives CAIRGTGGRWDQETQYF.